This T cell receptor (beta chain) appears in the sequencing data of a study of CD8+ T cells in alopecia areata. In the study overall: At a dose of 5 to 10 mg twice daily, oral tofacitinib was given to treated patients. The share of scalp area affected provided the severity score for treated patients.

Study results and caveats: There was only one nonresponder, so it was unclear how baseline CD8+ expansion relates to response.

Extraction of RNA preceded its reverse transcription into cDNA, which served as the sequencing template. The method was immunoSEQ multiplex PCR; TCRdb's version includes in-frame clones alone and lacks a portion of them. The table has 90,000 to 130,000 clones, around 50% seen once. This clone has just a few counts. What it binds is unknown. Treatment: oral pan-JAK inhibitor, 5-10 mg twice daily. Lesional scalp tissue (obtained by punch biopsy) and peripheral blood were collected from alopecia areata patients. There are 13 residues in the CDR3. V was trimmed by 1 base and J by 4 bases, leaving 6 bases between them. Germline-derived CDR1 and CDR2 are LNHNV and YYDKDF (reference sequence).

The specimen comprised CD8+ T cells sorted from blood, sampled at week 24, from a patient treated with tofacitinib. This sequence was found in a human donor with alopecia areata. The chain has TRBV15 and TRBJ2-3; no definite D call. The DNA of the CDR3 is TGTGCCACCAGCAGAGTTTCGGCAGATACGCAGTATTTT. Its protein is CATSRVSADTQYF.